This T cell receptor beta chain was recovered during a study of blood T cell repertoires in COVID-19. Study background: Specimens from acute and convalescent COVID-19 originated in the United States, Italy and Spain. The cDNA or gDNA used as material had been derived from T cells, B-cell-depleted T cells, or PBMCs.

Trimming pared 5 bases from V and 11 bases from J, leaving 12 bases between. Germline V CDR1 and CDR2: MNHEY, SVGEGT. The CDR3 runs 11 residues. As handled by the study authors: Reference gene primer amplification gave estimated nucleated cell counts. TCRdb keeps only in-frame clones here, not all; method: immunoSEQ multiplex PCR. V and J calls plus clone size are reproduced from that table; the DNA served to infer D and trimming. The sample carries approximately 200,000 clones, about 88% recorded once. The sequence was collected from a man between 65 and 79 years old with acute or convalescent COVID-19. The sample was peripheral blood. The rearrangement uses TRBV6-2 or TRBV6-3 and TRBJ1-1; D may be TRBD1 (5 bases). The CDR3 here is CASSQGLGAFF. The CDR3 DNA sequence: TGTGCCAGCAGTCAGGGCTTGGGGGCTTTCTTT.